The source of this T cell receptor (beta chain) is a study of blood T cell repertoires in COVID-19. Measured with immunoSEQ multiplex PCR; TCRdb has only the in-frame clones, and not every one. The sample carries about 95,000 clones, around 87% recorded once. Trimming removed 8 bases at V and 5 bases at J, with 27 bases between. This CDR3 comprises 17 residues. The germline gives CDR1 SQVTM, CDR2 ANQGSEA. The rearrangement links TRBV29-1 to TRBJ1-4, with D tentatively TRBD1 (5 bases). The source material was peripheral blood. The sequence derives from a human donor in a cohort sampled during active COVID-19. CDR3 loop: CSPTSHERDCWNEKLFF. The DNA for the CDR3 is TGCAGCCCGACCTCTCACGAGCGGGACTGCTGGAATGAAAAACTGTTTTTT.